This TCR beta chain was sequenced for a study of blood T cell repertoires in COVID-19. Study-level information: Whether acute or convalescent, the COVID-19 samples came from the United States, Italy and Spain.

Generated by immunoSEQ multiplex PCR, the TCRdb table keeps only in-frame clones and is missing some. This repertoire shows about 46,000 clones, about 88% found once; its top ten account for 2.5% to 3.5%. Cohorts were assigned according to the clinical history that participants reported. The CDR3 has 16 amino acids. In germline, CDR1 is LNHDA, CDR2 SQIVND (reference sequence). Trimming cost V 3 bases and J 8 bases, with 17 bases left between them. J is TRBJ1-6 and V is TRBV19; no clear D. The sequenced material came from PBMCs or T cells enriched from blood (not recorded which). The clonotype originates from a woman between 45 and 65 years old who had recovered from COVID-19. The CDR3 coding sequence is TGTGCCAGTAGTATTTCGACCGGGGTGGGAGATTCACCCCTCCACTTT. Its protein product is CASSISTGVGDSPLHF.